Below are 2 T cell receptor beta chains sequenced from a single sample in a study of human versus mouse CDR3 diversity and MHC coevolution. This table comes from immunoSEQ multiplex PCR, and its TCRdb copy is limited to in-frame clones, with some not included. This table holds about 81,000 clones, 93% found once. The sample consisted of naive CD4+ T cells from blood. Subset indicated: CD45RO-negative CD62L-positive naive CD4 T cells. Every receptor here comes from a person between 30 and 69 years old in good health.

This chain connects TRBV4-1 to TRBJ2-1; 12 bases line up with TRBD2. The CDR3 is made up of 16 amino acids. The germline CDR1 and CDR2 sequences are MGHRA and YSYEKL. Unmatched junction bases numbered 5, after V lost 1 base and J lost 7 bases. The CDR3 region has the DNA TGCGCCAGCAGCCAAGTTGAACTAGCGGGAGGAAATGAGCAGTTCTTC. Amino acid sequence: CASSQVELAGGNEQFF.

V is TRBV5-1 and J is TRBJ2-3, with 8 bases aligning to TRBD2. The CDR3 is 16 residues long. With 0 bases clipped from V and 3 bases from J, the junction kept 6 bases outside the gene matches. Germline values: CDR1 SGHRS, CDR2 YFSETQ. For the CDR3, the DNA is TGCGCCAGCAGCTTGGTACGGGGGGGCATGACAGATACGCAGTATTTT. It translates to CASSLVRGGMTDTQYF.